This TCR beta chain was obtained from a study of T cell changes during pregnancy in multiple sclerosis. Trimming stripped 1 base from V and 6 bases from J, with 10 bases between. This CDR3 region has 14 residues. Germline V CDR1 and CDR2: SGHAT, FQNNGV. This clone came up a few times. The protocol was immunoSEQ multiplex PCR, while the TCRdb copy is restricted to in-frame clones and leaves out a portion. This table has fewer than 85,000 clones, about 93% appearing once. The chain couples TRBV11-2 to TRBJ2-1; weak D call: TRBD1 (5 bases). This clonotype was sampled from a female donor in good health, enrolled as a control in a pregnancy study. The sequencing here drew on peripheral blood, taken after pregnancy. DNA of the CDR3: TGTGCCAGCAGCTTAGGAGGCACAGGCAATGAGCAGTTCTTC. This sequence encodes CASSLGGTGNEQFF.